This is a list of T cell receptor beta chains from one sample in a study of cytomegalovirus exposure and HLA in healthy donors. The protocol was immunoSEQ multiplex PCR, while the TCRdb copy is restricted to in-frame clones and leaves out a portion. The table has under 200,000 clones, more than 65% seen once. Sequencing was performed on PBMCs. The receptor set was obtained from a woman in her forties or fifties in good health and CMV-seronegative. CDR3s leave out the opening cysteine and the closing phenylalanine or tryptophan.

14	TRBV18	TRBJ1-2	ASSPPGTTINYGYT
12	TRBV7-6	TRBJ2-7	ASSQGQGRYEQY
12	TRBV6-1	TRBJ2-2	ASRPGLATGELF
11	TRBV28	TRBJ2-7	ASKGGGSYEQY
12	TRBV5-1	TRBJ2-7	ASSVGTGDYEQY
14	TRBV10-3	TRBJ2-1	AISESGGPRYNEQF
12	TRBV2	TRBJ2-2	ASSPNRAAGELF
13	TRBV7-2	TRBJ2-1	ASSREGGEYNEQF
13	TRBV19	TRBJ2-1	ASSIGGRADNEQF
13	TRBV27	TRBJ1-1	ASSWQGEGDTEAF
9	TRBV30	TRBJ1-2	AWSSRQSYT
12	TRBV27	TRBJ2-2	ASSFSLNTGELF
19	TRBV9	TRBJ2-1	ASSPRGEGQGSYGSYNEQF
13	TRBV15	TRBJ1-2	ATSRGEQGGGGYT
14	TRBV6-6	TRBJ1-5	ASSTWDRGNNQPQH
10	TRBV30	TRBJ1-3	AWSVAGNTIY
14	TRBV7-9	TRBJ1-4	ASSRWSGVHNEKLF
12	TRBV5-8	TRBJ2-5	ASSQGVVGETQY
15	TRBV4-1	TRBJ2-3	ASSQALLAGAQDTQY
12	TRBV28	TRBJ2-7	ASSPWGLVGEQY
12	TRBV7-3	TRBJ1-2	ASSGGDFNYGYT
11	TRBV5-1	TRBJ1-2	ASSPGQGDGYT
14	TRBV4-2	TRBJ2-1	ASSQYVGLGYNEQF
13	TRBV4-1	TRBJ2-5	ASSQGLAGEETQY
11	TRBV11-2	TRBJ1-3	ASCQWLGNTIY
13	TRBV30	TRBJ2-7	ASEVASGGLYEQY
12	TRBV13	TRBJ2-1	ASSLDRTYNEQF
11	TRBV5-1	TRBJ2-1	ASSQGLKNEQF
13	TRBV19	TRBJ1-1	ASSIQPRGITEAF
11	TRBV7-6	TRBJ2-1	ASSRGLSNEQF
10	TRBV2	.	ASRDRGYEQY
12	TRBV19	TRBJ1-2	ASSVMTGGFGYT
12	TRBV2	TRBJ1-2	ASSPQGFPRGYT
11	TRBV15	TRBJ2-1	ATKPGTSGEQF
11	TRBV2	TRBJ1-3	ASSRGTGNTIY
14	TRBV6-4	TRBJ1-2	ASSAGTGDSNYGYT
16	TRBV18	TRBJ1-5	ASSPPATGDNSNQPQH
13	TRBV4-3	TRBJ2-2	ASSQGRGGTGELF
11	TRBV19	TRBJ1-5	ASSIWEDQPQH
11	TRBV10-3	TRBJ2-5	AISDGTSETQY
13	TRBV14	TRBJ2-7	ASSRQMGAMDEQY
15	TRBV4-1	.	ASSQAISGLPPYEQY
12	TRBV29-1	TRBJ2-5	SVEDRTGEETQY
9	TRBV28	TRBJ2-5	ASSFVETQY
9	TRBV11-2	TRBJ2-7	ASSISYEQY
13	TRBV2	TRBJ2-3	ASRGTSGLTDTQY
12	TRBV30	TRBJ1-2	AWSRPGQGRGYT
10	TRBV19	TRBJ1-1	ASSPGDTEAF
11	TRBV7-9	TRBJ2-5	ASSYGGQETQY
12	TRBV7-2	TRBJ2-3	ASSLARSTDTQY
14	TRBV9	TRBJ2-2	ASSVAGHSNTGELF
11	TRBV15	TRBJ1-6	ATSRDGLSPLH